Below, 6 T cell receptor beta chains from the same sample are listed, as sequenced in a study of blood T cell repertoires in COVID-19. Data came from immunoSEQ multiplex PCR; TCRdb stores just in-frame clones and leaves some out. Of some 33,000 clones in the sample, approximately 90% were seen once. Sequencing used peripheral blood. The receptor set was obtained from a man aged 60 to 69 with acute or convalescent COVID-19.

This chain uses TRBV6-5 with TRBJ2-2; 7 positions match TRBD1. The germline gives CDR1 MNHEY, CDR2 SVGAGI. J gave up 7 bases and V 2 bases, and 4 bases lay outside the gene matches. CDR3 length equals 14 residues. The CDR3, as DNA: TGTGCCAGCAGTTACGATACAGGGGTCGGGGAGCTGTTTTTT. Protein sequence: CASSYDTGVGELFF.

In DNA form, the CDR3 reads TGTGCCAGCAGCTTGGGCCAGAACACTGAAGCTTTCTTT. Its protein product is CASSLGQNTEAFF. The chain couples TRBV9 to TRBJ1-1; the D is unclear. Germline values: CDR1 SGDLS, CDR2 YYNGEE. There are 13 residues in the CDR3. Trimming pared 4 bases from V and 1 base from J, leaving 8 bases between.

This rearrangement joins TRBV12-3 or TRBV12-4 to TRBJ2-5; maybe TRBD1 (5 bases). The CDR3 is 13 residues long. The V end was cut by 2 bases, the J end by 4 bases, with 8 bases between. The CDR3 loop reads CASSLRQGETQYF. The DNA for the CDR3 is TGTGCCAGCAGTTTAAGGCAGGGAGAGACCCAGTACTTC.

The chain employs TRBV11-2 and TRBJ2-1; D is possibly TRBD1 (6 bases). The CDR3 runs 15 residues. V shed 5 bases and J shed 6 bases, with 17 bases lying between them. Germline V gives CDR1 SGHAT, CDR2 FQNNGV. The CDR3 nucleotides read TGTGCCAGCAGCGTAACACTACAGGGCTCCAATGAGCAGTTCTTC. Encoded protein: CASSVTLQGSNEQFF.

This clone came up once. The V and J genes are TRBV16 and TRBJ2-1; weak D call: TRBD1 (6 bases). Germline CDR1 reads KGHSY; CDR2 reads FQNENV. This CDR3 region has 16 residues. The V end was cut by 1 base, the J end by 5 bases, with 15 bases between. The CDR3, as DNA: TGTGCCAGCAGCCAATTAGACAGGCCGCTTCACAATGAGCAGTTCTTC. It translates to CASSQLDRPLHNEQFF.

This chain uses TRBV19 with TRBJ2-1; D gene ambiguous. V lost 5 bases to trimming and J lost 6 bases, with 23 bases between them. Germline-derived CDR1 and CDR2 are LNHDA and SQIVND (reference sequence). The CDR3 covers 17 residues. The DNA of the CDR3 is TGTGCCAGTAGTCTTGATTTGGGCTATTCGCTTATCAATGAGCAGTTCTTC. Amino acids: CASSLDLGYSLINEQFF.